This TCR beta chain was observed in a study of CD8+CD57+ T cells in acquired aplastic anemia. The template used for profiling TCR beta VDJ and CDR3 was genomic DNA. Each CDR3 protein gets one entry after TCRdb re-called the reads with MiXCR. This table has more than 150,000 distinct CDR3 sequences, 46% appearing once. Whole-study findings and limits: Sharing between patients and controls was observed for around 27 CD8+ CDR3 sequences.

Germline values: CDR1 DFQATT, CDR2 SNEGSKA (reference sequence). V was cut by 3 bases and J by 4 bases, with 13 bases left in between. There are 14 residues in the CDR3. Ten or more counts support this clonotype. Its target is not known. This clonotype was sampled from a human donor in good health. Material for sequencing was sorted CD4+, CD8+, or CD8+CD57+ T cells (not recorded which) from PBMCs. The rearrangement uses TRBV20-1 and TRBJ1-5; possibly TRBD1 for D (6 bases). CDR3 loop: CSASSGTTNQPQHF. The CDR3 DNA reads TGCAGTGCTAGTTCCGGGACAACAAATCAGCCCCAGCATTTT.